The 8 T cell receptor beta chains reported below all come from one sample, sequenced in a study of tumor-infiltrating lymphocytes in localized non-small cell lung cancer. TCRdb's table, derived via immunoSEQ multiplex PCR, lists solely in-frame clones and lacks some. The sample lists tens of thousands of clones; approximately 64% were seen once. Sequenced sample: lung tumor tissue. The receptors here all came from a human donor with non-small cell lung cancer.

The rearrangement links TRBV9 to TRBJ1-2; TRBD1 is a possible D gene (6 bases). CDR1 is SGDLS, CDR2 YYNGEE, per germline. The CDR3 has 12 residues. V was shortened by 0 bases and J by 8 bases, with 8 bases between the two germline ends. CDR3 DNA: TGTGCCAGCAGCGTAGAGGACAGCGGCTACACCTTC. Protein sequence: CASSVEDSGYTF.

The chain has TRBV5-1 and TRBJ2-3; perhaps D is TRBD1 or TRBD2 (6 bases each). V lost 0 bases and J 5 bases, leaving 10 bases between the germline ends. The germline V gene has CDR1 SGHRS and CDR2 YFSETQ. This CDR3 has 14 amino acids. This chain's CDR3 is CASSLEGGGDTQYF. The CDR3 DNA sequence: TGCGCCAGCAGCTTGGAGGGGGGTGGAGATACGCAGTATTTT. The full variable domain, rest sourced from reference TRBV5-1 and TRBJ2-3, is KAGVTQTPRYLIKTRGQQVTLSCSPISGHRSVSWYQQTPGQGLQFLFEYFSETQRNKGNFPGRFSGRQFSNSRSEMNVSTLELGDSALYLCASSLEGGGDTQYFGPGTRLTVL.

The chain recombines TRBV30 with TRBJ2-7, with D hard to call. Germline CDR1 and CDR2: GTSNPN and SVGIG (reference sequence). V dropped 2 bases and J dropped 4 bases, with 12 bases sitting between them. This CDR3 spans 13 amino acids. The DNA of the CDR3 is TGTGCCTGGAGTCGGAAGGGTTCTTACGAGCAGTACTTC. Its protein product is CAWSRKGSYEQYF.

J is TRBJ1-5 and V is TRBV5-1, with no clear D. The V end was cut by 4 bases, the J end by 3 bases, with 8 bases between. The CDR3 sequence is 13 residues long. From germline, CDR1 is SGHRS and CDR2 YFSETQ. The CDR3 loop reads CASSPDNNQPQHF. In nucleotides, the CDR3 is TGCGCCAGCAGCCCCGACAACAATCAGCCCCAGCATTTT. The full variable domain, completed using reference TRBV5-1 and TRBJ1-5, is KAGVTQTPRYLIKTRGQQVTLSCSPISGHRSVSWYQQTPGQGLQFLFEYFSETQRNKGNFPGRFSGRQFSNSRSEMNVSTLELGDSALYLCASSPDNNQPQHFGDGTRLSIL.

This chain joins TRBV6-1 and TRBJ2-1; TRBD2 is a possible D gene (5 bases). Trimming left V 8 bases short and J 5 bases short, with 25 bases between. There are 17 residues in the CDR3. Germline-derived CDR1 and CDR2 are MNHNS and SASEGT. The CDR3 DNA sequence: TGTGCCAGCGGTGGTAGCGATCGAACCCAAGTCCACAATGAGCAGTTCTTC. Translated: CASGGSDRTQVHNEQFF.

The rearrangement joins TRBV11-2 to TRBJ2-1, with D unclear. The CDR3 loop spans 16 amino acids. CDR1 is SGHAT, CDR2 FQNNGV, per germline. Trimming left V 5 bases short and J 7 bases short, with 21 bases between. The CDR3 protein is CASSPVTALLGNEQFF. Written as DNA, the CDR3 is TGTGCCAGCAGCCCGGTGACCGCCCTCTTGGGTAATGAGCAGTTCTTC.

This clone was recorded a few times. The V and J genes are TRBV4-2 and TRBJ2-5, with TRBD2 matching over 7 bases. The CDR3 has 14 amino acids. In germline, CDR1 is LGHNA, CDR2 YNFKEQ. Trimming removed 1 base from V and 5 bases from J; junction bases left unmatched: 4. The CDR3 bases are TGTGCCAGCAGCCAAGGACTAGCCCGGGAGACCCAGTACTTC. Translation: CASSQGLARETQYF.

The rearrangement links TRBV5-1 to TRBJ2-1, with TRBD2 matching over 9 bases. Germline V gives CDR1 SGHRS, CDR2 YFSETQ. V shed 4 bases, J shed 2 bases, and the junction held 4 bases outside the gene matches. The CDR3 is made up of 15 amino acids. The CDR3 DNA is TGCGCCAGCAGCCCTAGCGGGATGGCCTACAATGAGCAGTTCTTC. Translated: CASSPSGMAYNEQFF. Full variable domain (outside the CDR3, taken from reference TRBV5-1 and TRBJ2-1): KAGVTQTPRYLIKTRGQQVTLSCSPISGHRSVSWYQQTPGQGLQFLFEYFSETQRNKGNFPGRFSGRQFSNSRSEMNVSTLELGDSALYLCASSPSGMAYNEQFFGPGTRLTVL.